This TCR beta chain was captured by sequencing in a study of blood T cell repertoires in COVID-19. Study context: Whether acute or convalescent, the COVID-19 samples came from the United States, Italy and Spain. From T cells, B-cell-depleted T cells, or PBMCs came the material, which was cDNA or gDNA.

V was pared by 0 bases and J by 3 bases, with 9 bases between. This CDR3 has 14 residues. Germline V gene lookup returns CDR1 MNHEY and CDR2 SVGAGI. Study processing details: Amplification of reference gene primers was used by the study to estimate nucleated cell counts. The data were produced by immunoSEQ multiplex PCR, yet TCRdb's version contains in-frame clones alone and is incomplete. D and trimming come from the DNA, and the V and J calls and clone size come from that table. The sample shows 260,000 or so clones, over 75% of them seen only once. Sequencing was carried out using peripheral blood. This clonotype was obtained from a man aged 18 to 30 with active or convalescent COVID-19. The rearrangement links TRBV6-5 to TRBJ2-7, with D perhaps matching TRBD1 (5 bases). CDR3 DNA sequence: TGTGCCAGCAGTTACTCGAACCAGGGCTACGAGCAGTACTTC. This encodes CASSYSNQGYEQYF.